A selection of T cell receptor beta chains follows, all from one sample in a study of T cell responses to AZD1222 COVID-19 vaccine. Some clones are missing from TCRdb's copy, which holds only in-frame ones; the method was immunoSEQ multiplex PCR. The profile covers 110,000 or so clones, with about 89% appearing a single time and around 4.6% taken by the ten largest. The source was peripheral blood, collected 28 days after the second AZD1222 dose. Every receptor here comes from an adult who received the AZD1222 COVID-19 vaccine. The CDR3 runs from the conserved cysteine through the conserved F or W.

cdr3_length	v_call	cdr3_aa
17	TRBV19	CASSIGALSSSYNEQFF
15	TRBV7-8	CASSPGTGDGNTIYF
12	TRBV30	CAWSGDSYEQYF
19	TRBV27	CASRSALGGARLSNQPQHF
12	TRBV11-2	CASREREYGYTF
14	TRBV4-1	CASSLPDPGIEQFF
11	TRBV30	CACDTYEKLFF
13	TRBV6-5	CASEGVGNTEAFF
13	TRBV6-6	CASGWSGADTQYF
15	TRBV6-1	CASSERASPIIRQFF
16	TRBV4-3	CASSQASTGSFYGYTF
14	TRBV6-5	CASSQDRRNPRAFF
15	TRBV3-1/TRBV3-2	CASSQPGLQNNEQFF
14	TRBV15	CATSGGGLGYGYTF
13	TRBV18	CASSSLVDYEQYF
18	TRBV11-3	CASSLVPGTPANTGELFF
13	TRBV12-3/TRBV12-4	CASSSQGYYGYTF
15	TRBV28	CASSLLRGLGYGYTF
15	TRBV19	CASSPPGNGNQPQHF
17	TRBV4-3	CASSQGFFDRAGNTIYF